This TCR beta chain was found in a study of blood T cell repertoires in COVID-19. In the study overall: From the United States, Italy and Spain came samples of acute and convalescent COVID-19. PBMCs, B-cell-depleted T cells, or T cells were the source of the cDNA or gDNA that made up the material.

In the source study's methods: Amplifying reference gene primers gave estimates of nucleated cell counts. Clones were sequenced by immunoSEQ multiplex PCR, and TCRdb holds only the in-frame ones, with some missing. V and J calls and clone size are given by that table; D and trimming were obtained from the DNA. The repertoire holds 200,000 to 300,000 clones, with just under 90% as singletons. Germline-derived CDR1 and CDR2 are SNHLY and FYNNEI. This CDR3 contains 13 residues. The trim removed 4 bases at V and 6 bases at J, leaving 3 bases unmatched. The sequence was obtained from a woman between 40 and 50 years old with acute or convalescent COVID-19. This rearrangement joins TRBV2 to TRBJ1-5, with TRBD1 identical over 7 bases. The sequenced material came from peripheral blood. CDR3 in amino acids: CASSVKGAQPQHF. CDR3 bases: TGTGCCAGCAGTGTTAAGGGGGCTCAGCCCCAGCATTTT.